One and the same sample provided the 29 T cell receptor beta chains below, sequenced in a study of control samples from healthy donors and cancer patients. Sequenced by immunoSEQ multiplex PCR; TCRdb stores in-frame clones only, minus some. The table has approximately 150,000 clones, around 92% seen once. The sequencing input was blood. These receptors all stem from a young man in good health.

This chain uses TRBV28 with TRBJ1-4; D might be TRBD1 (5 bases). CDR1 MDHEN and CDR2 SYDVKM come from the germline V gene. The CDR3 has 14 residues. The V gene lost 3 bases and the J gene lost 7 bases, with 12 bases spanning the gap. CDR3 in amino acids: CASSFQGSGEKLFF. CDR3 in DNA: TGTGCCAGCAGTTTCCAGGGATCGGGTGAAAAACTGTTTTTT. The full variable domain, rest sourced from reference TRBV28 and TRBJ1-4, is DVKVTQSSRYLVKRTGEKVFLECVQDMDHENMFWYRQDPGLGLRLIYFSYDVKMKEKGDIPEGYSVSREKKERFSLILESASTNQTSMYLCASSFQGSGEKLFFGSGTQLSVL.

The chain couples TRBV6-1 to TRBJ2-2, with TRBD1 matching over 7 bases. The ends lost 3 bases at V and 2 bases at J; junction bases unmatched: 3. The CDR3 is made up of 15 amino acids. CDR1 is MNHNS, CDR2 SASEGT, per germline. The CDR3 nucleotides read TGTGCCAGCAGTGAGAGGGGGCTTAACACCGGGGAGCTGTTTTTT. Translating gives CASSERGLNTGELFF.

The rearrangement uses TRBV20-1 and TRBJ1-4; the match to TRBD1 covers 7 bases. CDR3 length equals 15 residues. Germline CDR1 is DFQATT and CDR2 is SNEGSKA (reference sequence). With V trimmed by 3 bases and J by 0 bases, 4 bases remained unmatched. CDR3 loop: CSASGTDATNEKLFF. CDR3 in DNA: TGCAGTGCTAGTGGGACAGATGCAACTAATGAAAAACTGTTTTTT.

This clone was picked up a small number of times. V and J are TRBV4-2 and TRBJ1-2, with no clear D. CDR3 size: 15 residues. Germline lookup yields CDR1 LGHNA and CDR2 YNFKEQ. The V end was cut by 0 bases, the J end by 2 bases, with 10 bases between. CDR3: CASSQDVAQNYGYTF. As DNA, the CDR3 is TGTGCCAGCAGCCAAGATGTAGCACAGAACTATGGCTACACCTTC.

This clone came up once. The chain has TRBV5-1 and TRBJ1-1; 11 bases line up with TRBD1. From germline, CDR1 is SGHRS and CDR2 YFSETQ. The CDR3 covers 16 residues. With V trimmed by 0 bases and J by 5 bases, 6 bases remained unmatched. The CDR3 loop reads CASSLGAGTGGTEAFF. CDR3 bases: TGCGCCAGCAGCTTGGGTGCCGGGACAGGGGGGACTGAAGCTTTCTTT.

This sequence joins TRBV5-4 and TRBJ1-1, with 7 bases fitting TRBD1. The junction had 7 bases not matched to a gene; V was cut back by 4 bases and J by 1 base. Per the germline V gene, CDR1 is SGHNT and CDR2 is YYREEE (reference sequence). CDR3 size: 15 residues. The CDR3 DNA is TGTGCCAGCAGCCCCCAGGGGGGCGCGAACACTGAAGCTTTCTTT. Translated: CASSPQGGANTEAFF.

V gene TRBV19 combines with J gene TRBJ1-2, with 7 nucleotides matching TRBD1. Germline-derived CDR1 and CDR2 are LNHDA and SQIVND (reference sequence). Trimming at V came to 7 bases and at J to 4 bases, leaving 9 bases not matched to a gene. The CDR3 totals 14 residues. The chain's CDR3 is CASKQDRSSYGYTF. The CDR3 region has the DNA TGTGCCAGTAAACAGGACAGGTCCTCCTATGGCTACACCTTC.

The chain recombines TRBV6-2 or TRBV6-3 with TRBJ2-2, with TRBD2 matching over 10 bases. The CDR3 contains 16 residues. After removal of 6 bases from V and 4 bases from J, the junction contained 8 bases not matched to a gene. CDR1 MNHEY and CDR2 SVGEGT come from the germline V gene. The CDR3: CASSRAGGPGTGELFF. CDR3 in DNA: TGTGCCAGCAGCCGAGCGGGGGGGCCCGGCACCGGGGAGCTGTTTTTT.

The rearrangement links TRBV29-1 to TRBJ1-5, with a weak D call TRBD1 (5 bases). CDR1 is SQVTM and CDR2 is ANQGSEA in the germline V gene. This CDR3 has 13 residues. V gave up 4 bases and J gave up 2 bases, with 9 bases separating them. CDR3 coding DNA: TGCAGCGTTGGGGACGGTGGCAATCAGCCCCAGCATTTT. Translation gives CSVGDGGNQPQHF.

The chain employs TRBV7-9 and TRBJ1-5; weak D call: TRBD1 (6 bases). The germline V gene has CDR1 SEHNR and CDR2 FQNEAQ (reference sequence). Trimming left V 0 bases short and J 3 bases short, with 15 bases between. CDR3 length equals 17 residues. As DNA, the CDR3 is TGTGCCAGCAGCTTAGCGACAGGCGACCGGGACAATCAGCCCCAGCATTTT. Translation: CASSLATGDRDNQPQHF.

V gene TRBV19 combines with J gene TRBJ1-5; TRBD1 matches at 9 bases. Germline V gene sequence: CDR1 LNHDA, CDR2 SQIVND (reference sequence). The V and J ends lost 3 bases and 6 bases, in that order; junction bases with no gene match: 15. The CDR3 extends over 18 amino acids. CDR3 in amino acids: CASSINGPRTGVSQPQHF. DNA for the CDR3: TGTGCCAGTAGTATCAATGGCCCAAGGACAGGGGTCAGTCAGCCCCAGCATTTT.

This chain connects TRBV5-1 to TRBJ1-1, with TRBD1 matching over 9 bases. Trimming at V came to 1 base and at J to 12 bases, leaving 10 bases not matched to a gene. Germline V CDR1 and CDR2: SGHRS, YFSETQ. There are 14 residues in the CDR3. CDR3 in DNA: TGCGCCAGCAGCTTGCGAGGACAGGGGAGATCGACTTTCTTT. This encodes CASSLRGQGRSTFF.

The genes are TRBV4-2 and TRBJ1-2, with a tentative D call TRBD1 (6 bases). The germline V gene has CDR1 LGHNA and CDR2 YNFKEQ. CDR3 length: 15 residues. Deletions cut 6 bases from V and 5 bases from J, with 19 bases between. CDR3 sequence: CASSPEQGATYGYTF. The CDR3 DNA reads TGTGCCAGCAGTCCTGAACAGGGAGCAACGTATGGCTACACCTTC.

This clone is medium-sized (0.01 to 0.1%) within its sample. The genes are TRBV4-1 and TRBJ1-5, with a tentative D call TRBD1 (6 bases). CDR1 and CDR2 from the germline V gene are MGHRA and YSYEKL. The V gene lost 4 bases and the J gene lost 0 bases, with 10 bases spanning the gap. This CDR3 is built from 15 residues. CDR3 protein: CASSLGQISNQPQHF. CDR3 sequence (DNA): TGCGCCAGCAGCCTAGGACAGATTAGCAATCAGCCCCAGCATTTT.

Here the CDR3 DNA reads TGTGCCAGCAGCTCTATCACCTTCTCTGGAAACACCATATATTTT. Residues: CASSSITFSGNTIYF. V and J are TRBV7-2 and TRBJ1-3; D unresolved. Between the trimmed V and J ends, which lost 4 bases and 0 bases, there was a span of 10 bases. CDR1 and CDR2 from the germline V gene are SGHTA and FQGNSA. The CDR3 runs 15 residues.

This chain joins TRBV5-1 and TRBJ1-1; no clear D gene. Trimming cost V 2 bases and J 5 bases, with 16 bases left between them. This CDR3 spans 15 amino acids. In germline, CDR1 is SGHRS, CDR2 YFSETQ. The CDR3 loop reads CASSLDPGMGTEAFF. The CDR3 bases are TGCGCCAGCAGCTTAGACCCCGGGATGGGGACTGAAGCTTTCTTT.

This clone was seen only once. J is TRBJ2-4 and V is TRBV30, with TRBD1 matching over 9 bases. CDR1 GTSNPN and CDR2 SVGIG come from the germline V gene (reference sequence). Unmatched junction bases numbered 3, after V lost 4 bases and J lost 8 bases. The CDR3 length is 12 residues. The CDR3 DNA is TGTGCCTGGAACAGGGGGCGAGACATTCAGTACTTC. This gives the protein CAWNRGRDIQYF.

The V and J genes are TRBV9 and TRBJ2-1; D gene ambiguous. The ends were cut back, 0 bases at V and 4 bases at J, with 11 bases in the middle. Germline CDR1 SGDLS, CDR2 YYNGEE. This CDR3 is built from 15 residues. In DNA form, the CDR3 reads TGTGCCAGCAGCGTAGCTAAAGGGATTTACAATGAGCAGTTCTTC. It translates to CASSVAKGIYNEQFF.

This chain links TRBV28 with TRBJ2-7; D is unclear. Trimming stripped 2 bases from V and 4 bases from J, with 6 bases between. The CDR3 sequence is 12 residues long. The germline gives CDR1 MDHEN, CDR2 SYDVKM. The CDR3, as DNA: TGTGCCAGCAGTTTAGTCCGTTACGAGCAGTACTTC. Residues: CASSLVRYEQYF.

The chain has TRBV19 and TRBJ1-1; the match to TRBD1 covers 12 bases. The CDR3 is made up of 14 amino acids. Germline V lookup: CDR1 LNHDA, CDR2 SQIVND (reference sequence). Losses at the gene ends were 4 bases for V and 11 bases for J; bases not matched to a gene: 8. The CDR3 region is CASSTGQGARLAFF. DNA for the CDR3: TGTGCCAGTAGTACGGGACAGGGGGCGCGTTTGGCTTTCTTT.

The chain carries TRBV4-1 and TRBJ2-1; D perhaps matches TRBD1 (6 bases). V was shortened by 0 bases and J by 5 bases, with 20 bases between the two germline ends. The CDR3 spans 18 residues. CDR1 is MGHRA and CDR2 is YSYEKL in the germline V gene. For the CDR3, the DNA is TGCGCCAGCAGCCAAGATCCGGCAGGGGCTTATTCCCACAATGAGCAGTTCTTC. It specifies CASSQDPAGAYSHNEQFF.

CDR3 in DNA: TGTGCCAGCAGCTTAGGGGGAAACACCATATATTTT. Its translation is CASSLGGNTIYF. The V gene is TRBV7-9, the J gene TRBJ1-3, with D hard to call. The CDR3 has 12 amino acids. CDR1 is SEHNR, CDR2 FQNEAQ, per germline (reference sequence). The V and J ends lost 1 base and 4 bases respectively, with 2 bases between them.

The rearrangement links TRBV7-3 to TRBJ1-1; D is possibly TRBD1 (5 bases). The length of the CDR3 is 13 residues. Per germline, CDR1 SGHTA and CDR2 FQGTGA. V was shortened by 4 bases and J by 7 bases, with 13 bases between the two germline ends. The CDR3 DNA follows: TGTGCCAGCAGCTCTGGGACTTCGGGTGAAGCTTTCTTT. Amino acids: CASSSGTSGEAFF.

The chain links TRBV6-2 or TRBV6-3 to TRBJ1-2; possible D gene TRBD1, 5 bases. V gave up 0 bases and J gave up 3 bases, with 20 bases separating them. This CDR3 has 18 amino acids. In germline, CDR1 is MNHEY, CDR2 SVGEGT. This CDR3 reads CASSYSPVEGRSDYGYTF. The DNA for the CDR3 is TGTGCCAGCAGTTACTCGCCCGTGGAGGGGAGGTCTGACTATGGCTACACCTTC.

DNA for the CDR3: TGTGCCAGCTCACCACGAAGGAGTAGCGGGGGCGCCGGGGAGCTGTTTTTT. Translation gives CASSPRRSSGGAGELFF. The genes are TRBV18 and TRBJ2-2, with 9 positions matching TRBD2. The CDR3 spans 17 residues. V lost 1 base and J lost 6; bases outside the gene matches: 9. Per germline, CDR1 KGHSH and CDR2 LQKENI. The full variable domain, with the rest looked up from reference TRBV18 and TRBJ2-2, is NAGVMQNPRHLVRRRGQEARLRCSPMKGHSHVYWYRQLPEEGLKFMVYLQKENIIDESGMPKERFSAEFPKEGPSILRIQQVVRGDSAAYFCASSPRRSSGGAGELFFGEGSRLTVL.

This chain connects TRBV24-1 to TRBJ2-1; no firm D call. This CDR3 contains 12 residues. V was clipped by 0 bases and J by 7 bases, with 3 bases between them. From germline, CDR1 is KGHDR and CDR2 SFDVKD. The chain's CDR3 is CATSDLRNEQFF. CDR3 DNA sequence: TGTGCCACCAGTGATTTGAGAAATGAGCAGTTCTTC.

This chain connects TRBV30 to TRBJ2-1, with 10 bases aligning to TRBD2. Germline loops: CDR1 GTSNPN, CDR2 SVGIG (reference sequence). The V gene end was trimmed by 3 bases and the J gene end by 8 bases; junction bases not matched to a gene: 7. The CDR3 length is 14 residues. CDR3 amino acids: CAWRSSGGAHEQFF. The CDR3 DNA sequence: TGTGCCTGGAGATCGAGCGGGGGGGCACATGAGCAGTTCTTC.

The V gene is TRBV28, the J gene TRBJ1-2, with D possibly being TRBD1 (5 bases). V was trimmed by 2 bases and J by 4 bases, leaving 17 bases between them. CDR1 is MDHEN and CDR2 is SYDVKM in the germline V gene. This CDR3 contains 16 residues. The CDR3 protein is CASSLPRHGGFYGYTF. CDR3 nucleotide sequence: TGTGCCAGCAGTTTACCAAGGCACGGGGGGTTCTATGGCTACACCTTC.

The CDR3 loop reads CASGWPGQGTYEQYF. CDR3 nucleotide sequence: TGTGCTAGTGGTTGGCCGGGACAGGGTACCTACGAGCAGTACTTC. The V and J genes are TRBV12-5 and TRBJ2-7; 9 nucleotides line up with TRBD1. Germline CDR1 reads LGHNT; CDR2 reads FRNRAP. The CDR3 consists of 15 residues. The V and J ends lost 4 bases and 2 bases, in that order; junction bases with no gene match: 6.